This T cell receptor beta chain was identified in a study of T cell responses to AZD1222 COVID-19 vaccine (dated by TCRdb to the early 2020s). Regarding the complete study: TCR sequencing was performed for approximately 240 trial participants, of whom 200 to 220 were given two doses of AZD1222 and approximately 25 were given two doses of MenACWY control vaccine. Trial participants were enrolled by age into 18-55, 56-69 and 70-plus year subgroups, with roughly 160, 29 and 62 TCR-sequenced participants respectively.

Findings and caveats that apply to the study as a whole: After two AZD1222 doses, both the breadth and the depth of spike-specific TCRs were significantly higher than at day 0 and than in MenACWY recipients. In the small 56-69-year group, the increase in depth fell short of significance, most likely because of low power. The whole spike protein was spanned by vaccine-associated CD4 TCRs, and dominant responses were seen in regions 160-218 and 743-854. Reportedly, close to half of the unique spike-specific TCRs recognized epitopes lying outside the regions that are mutated in the B.1.351 and B.1.1.7 variants. Because no day 14 peak-response samples were available, the repertoires could be characterized only after the peak T cell response. Conclusions about previously exposed vaccinees are limited, since just five to seven AZD1222 recipients were seropositive for SARS-CoV-2 at baseline. Most participants were white British and females outnumbered males, and the authors suggested that clonal diversity may have been underestimated.

Reading the label with the study, this specimen's time point is: baseline before first vaccination. This specimen's treatment or condition label, per the study, means: meningococcal conjugate vaccine given as trial control. Vaccinee samples were obtained from the UK trials COV001 and COV002, which included a single-blind randomized controlled phase 2/3 trial of AZD1222 (ChAdOx1 nCoV-19) in healthy adults. For TCRbeta chain sequencing, PBMC samples from trial participants were taken at day 0 and at day 28 after the second dose. A remark on this clone: The specificity of this receptor is unknown. There are no base qualities to consult, and no much larger clone falls within one base.

The CDR3 regions of human TCRbeta chains were subjected to immunosequencing. The authors' pipeline ran thus. TCRs in the repertoires were compared against a reference library of SARS-CoV-2-specific TCRs that had been generated with the MIRA antigen-specificity platform. Breadth was defined as the fraction of unique TCRs that were SARS-CoV-2-associated. Depth was defined as the fraction of total T cells that were SARS-CoV-2-associated. Each spike-specific TCR was assigned to its reactive spike region and to a CD4 or CD8 class using the MIRA data. Log10-transformed breadth and depth values were compared by one-way ANOVA with Sidak's multiple comparisons tests. TCRdb provides this immuneACCESS table in a form limited to in-frame rearrangements. Some clones are lacking; in checked studies, under half of them reflect an unresolved V gene, and why the rest are absent is not known. V, J and clone size reflect that table, while D and trimming were determined from the DNA. The sample data list about 190,000 clones, and about 87% of these were observed just once. About 2.5% of the sample is taken by the ten largest.

The sample was peripheral blood, taken on day 0 of MenACWY control vaccination. This receptor was identified in an adult in good health.

The sequenced DNA: TGTGCCAGCAGCCCGTCCTCCGGGGCACCCTACGAGCAGTACTTC. Translated, it gives CASSPSSGAPYEQYF. The rearrangement combines TRBV7-2 with TRBJ2-7; the D call is possibly TRBD1 or TRBD2, each sharing 5 bases. The CDR3 has 15 amino acids, counting the end cysteine and phenylalanine. Only the CDR3 DNA is retained, 45 bases long and in frame from the first base. The trim is 5 bases for V and 2 bases for J, with a gap of 16 bases between the germline ends. The germline V gene specifies SGHTA as CDR1 and FQGNSA as CDR2.